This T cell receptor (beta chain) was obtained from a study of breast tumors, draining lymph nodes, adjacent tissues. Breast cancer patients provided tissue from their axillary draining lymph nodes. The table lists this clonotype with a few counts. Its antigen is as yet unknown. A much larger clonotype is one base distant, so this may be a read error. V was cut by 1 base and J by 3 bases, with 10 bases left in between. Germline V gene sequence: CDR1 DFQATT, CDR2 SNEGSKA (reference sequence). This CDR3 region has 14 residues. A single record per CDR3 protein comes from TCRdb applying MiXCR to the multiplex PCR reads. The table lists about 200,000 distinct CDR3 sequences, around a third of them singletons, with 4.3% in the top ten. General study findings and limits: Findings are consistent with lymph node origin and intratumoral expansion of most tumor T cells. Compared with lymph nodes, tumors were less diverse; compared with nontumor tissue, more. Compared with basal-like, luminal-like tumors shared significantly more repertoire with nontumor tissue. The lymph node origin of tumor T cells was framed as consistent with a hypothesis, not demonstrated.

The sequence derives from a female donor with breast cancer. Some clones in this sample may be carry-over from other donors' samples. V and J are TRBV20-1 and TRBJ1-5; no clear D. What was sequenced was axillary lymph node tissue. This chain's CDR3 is CSARGADNNQPQHF. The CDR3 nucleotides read TGCAGTGCTAGAGGGGCAGACAACAATCAGCCCCAGCATTTT.